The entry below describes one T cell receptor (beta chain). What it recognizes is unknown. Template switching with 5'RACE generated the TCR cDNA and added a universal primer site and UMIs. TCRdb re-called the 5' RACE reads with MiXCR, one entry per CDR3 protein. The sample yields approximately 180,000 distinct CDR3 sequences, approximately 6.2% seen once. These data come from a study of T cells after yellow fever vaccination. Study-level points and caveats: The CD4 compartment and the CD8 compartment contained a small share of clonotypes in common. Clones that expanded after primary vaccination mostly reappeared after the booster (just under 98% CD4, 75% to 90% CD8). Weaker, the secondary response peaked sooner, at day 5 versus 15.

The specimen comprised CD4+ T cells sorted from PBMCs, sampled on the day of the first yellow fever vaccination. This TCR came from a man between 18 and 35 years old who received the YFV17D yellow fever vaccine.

The CDR3 DNA reads TGTGCCAGTGGCGGGATTGGCGGGGGGAGCACAGATACGCAGTATTTT. It translates to CASGGIGGGSTDTQYF. V usage is TRBV19 and J usage is TRBJ2-3; TRBD2 agrees at 8 bases. The CDR3 sequence is 16 residues long. With V trimmed by 8 bases and J by 0 bases, 10 bases remained unmatched. In germline, CDR1 is LNHDA, CDR2 SQIVND (reference sequence).